A selection of T cell receptor beta chains follows, all from one sample in a study of human T cells and chemical hapten exposure. In TCRdb, the RACE reads were re-called with MiXCR into one record per CDR3 protein. The sample lists approximately 86,000 distinct CDR3 sequences; about 11% were seen once. The material sequenced was whole blood, taken in connection with sensitization to the hapten diphenylcyclopropenone (DPC). The origin of the receptors is a woman in her 30s with alopecia areata. Some clones in this sample may be carry-over from other donors' samples. Each CDR3 is given with its conserved first and last residue. The D gene is left open where the match is weak. The listing skips clone size in some rows; elsewhere it reads once, few, many or a size class.

d_call j_call clone_size v_call cdr3_nt cdr3_aa
- TRBJ1-6 many TRBV6-5 TGTGCCAGCAGAATCGAGGGGTTCTCTAATTCACCCCTCCACTTT CASRIEGFSNSPLHF
TRBD1 TRBJ1-1 many TRBV18 TGTGCCAGCTCACTCCTCGACAGGGAAGGTGAAGCTTTCTTT CASSLLDREGEAFF
- TRBJ2-7 - TRBV28 TGTGCCAGCATGATTCGGGGCTTGGGACTGGCAAACTACTACGAGCAGTACTTC CASMIRGLGLANYYEQYF
- TRBJ2-7 - TRBV4-2 TGTGCCAGCAGCCAAGATCCGGATTTCTCCTACGAGCAGTGCTTC CASSQDPDFSYEQCF
- TRBJ2-5 few TRBV12-3/TRBV12-4 TGTGCCAGCTCCCCGGGCTGGGACGGAGAGACCCAGTACTTC CASSPGWDGETQYF
- TRBJ2-5 - TRBV9 TGTGCCAGCAGCGTAGCGGTGGGGGTGGAGACCCAGTACTTC CASSVAVGVETQYF
- TRBJ2-3 many TRBV11-2 TGTGCCAGCAGCTTAAAAGCGGTCTTGAGCACAGATACGCAGTATTTT CASSLKAVLSTDTQYF
TRBD1 TRBJ2-5 - TRBV7-9 TGTGCCAGCAGCCCGACAGGGGTCGCACTAGGGGCCCAGTACTTC CASSPTGVALGAQYF
TRBD1 TRBJ1-5 - TRBV7-6 TGTGCCTGCAGCTTAGGGGGCGATCAGCCCCAGCATTTT CACSLGGDQPQHF
TRBD2 TRBJ2-1 many TRBV6-5 TGTGCCAGCAGTTATTTTGGACTAGCTGGGGTTGAGCAGTTCTTC CASSYFGLAGVEQFF
- TRBJ1-2 - TRBV4-1 TGCGCCAGCAGCCATCCGGGAACGAGGGCTGGCTACACCTTC CASSHPGTRAGYTF
- TRBJ1-5 many TRBV28 TGTGCCAGCATCTCGGGGGTTGGTGGCAATCAGCCCCAGCATTTT CASISGVGGNQPQHF
TRBD2 TRBJ2-5 many TRBV7-2 TGTGCCAGCAGCCCCTATAGCGGGAGTGCCCGGGGGACCCAGTACTTC CASSPYSGSARGTQYF
- TRBJ1-5 - TRBV6-2/TRBV6-3 TGTGCCAGCACCCGGACAGCTGATAGCAATCAGCCCCAGCATTTT CASTRTADSNQPQHF
- TRBJ1-2 many TRBV7-2 TGTGCCAGCAGCTTATCAACGGCTAACTATGGCTACACCTTC CASSLSTANYGYTF
- TRBJ2-2 many TRBV27 TGTGCCAGCAGTTCTTGGCAGAACACCGGGGAGCTGTTTTTT CASSSWQNTGELFF
TRBD1 TRBJ1-6 few TRBV20-1 TGCAGTGCTAGTAGGGGACAGGGGACTAATTCACCCCTCCACTTT CSASRGQGTNSPLHF
TRBD1 TRBJ2-3 few TRBV28 TGTGCCAGCAGTTTCAGCTTTACAGGGGATCCCACAGATACGCAGTATTTT CASSFSFTGDPTDTQYF
TRBD2 TRBJ2-3 - TRBV7-9 TGTGCCAGCAGTTTAGGACTAGCATTAAGAGATACGCAGTATTTT CASSLGLALRDTQYF